The clone carrying this T cell receptor (beta chain) appeared many times. Its cognate antigen is unknown. Looked up from germline, CDR1 is SEHNR and CDR2 is FQNEAQ (reference sequence). V was clipped by 2 bases and J by 0 bases; unmatched bases: 1. This CDR3 region has 14 residues. The data were obtained in a study of T cells after yellow fever vaccination. MiXCR was run by TCRdb on the 5' RACE reads, yielding one entry per CDR3 protein. This sample carries a few hundred thousand distinct CDR3 sequences, 7.5% to 9% of them seen once, and the ten largest clones take more than 15%. Overall study findings and caveats: Most clones from primary vaccination resurfaced after the booster (about 95% CD4, around 91% CD8). Overall, a small share of clonotypes was seen in both CD4 and CD8 compartments.

This clonotype was sampled from a man between 18 and 35 years old who received the YFV17D yellow fever vaccine. This chain uses TRBV7-9 with TRBJ2-7, with 7 bases aligning to TRBD1. Sequences were derived from PBMCs, sampled on the day of the first yellow fever vaccination. The CDR3 DNA reads TGTGCCAGCAGCTTACGGGACAGCTCCTACGAGCAGTACTTC. Protein: CASSLRDSSYEQYF.